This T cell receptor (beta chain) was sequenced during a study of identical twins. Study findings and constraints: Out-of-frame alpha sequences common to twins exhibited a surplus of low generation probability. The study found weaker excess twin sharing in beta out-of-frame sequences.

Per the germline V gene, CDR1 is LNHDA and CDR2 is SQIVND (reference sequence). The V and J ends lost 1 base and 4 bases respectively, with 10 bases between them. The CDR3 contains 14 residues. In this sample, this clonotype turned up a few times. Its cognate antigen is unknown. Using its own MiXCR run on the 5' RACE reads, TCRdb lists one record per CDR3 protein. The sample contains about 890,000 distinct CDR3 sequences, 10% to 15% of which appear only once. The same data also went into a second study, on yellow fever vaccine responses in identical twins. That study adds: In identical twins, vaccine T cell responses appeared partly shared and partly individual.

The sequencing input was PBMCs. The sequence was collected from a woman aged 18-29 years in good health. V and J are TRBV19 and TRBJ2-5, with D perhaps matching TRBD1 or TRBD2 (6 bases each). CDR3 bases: TGTGCCAGTAGTATAGTCGGGGGCGGAGAGACCCAGTACTTC. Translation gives CASSIVGGGETQYF.